Listed below are T cell receptor beta chains from one sample, sequenced in a study of T cell clonotyping in hematopoietic cell transplantation. TCRdb's copy holds only in-frame clones and misses some; the assay was immunoSEQ multiplex PCR. The data contain 9,000 to 15,000 clones, about half of them seen just once; the ten biggest clones take up approximately 10%. The source material was peripheral blood mononuclear cells. These receptors originate from a man in his fifties or sixties in good health. Some clones in this sample may be carry-over from other donors' samples. CDR3s include the opening cysteine and the closing phenylalanine or tryptophan. A D gene is named only where the DNA matches it firmly. A row's size may be missing; if present it is once, few, many or a size class.

J: TRBJ1-5; V: TRBV6-1; size: NA; D: NA; CDR3: CASSVSAGQPQHF; DNA: TGTGCCAGCAGTGTGAGTGCGGGGCAGCCCCAGCATTTT
J: TRBJ1-4; V: TRBV4-3; size: NA; D: TRBD1; CDR3: CASSQDGTGPEKLFF; DNA: TGCGCCAGCAGCCAAGACGGGACAGGGCCAGAAAAACTGTTTTTT
J: TRBJ2-3; V: TRBV9; size: few; D: TRBD2; CDR3: CASSVVGSGMLDTQYF; DNA: TGTGCCAGCAGCGTAGTCGGTAGCGGGATGCTCGATACGCAGTATTTT
J: TRBJ1-4; V: TRBV10-3; size: NA; D: NA; CDR3: CAIKSGANEKLFF; DNA: TGTGCCATCAAATCAGGGGCTAATGAAAAACTGTTTTTT
J: TRBJ2-1; V: TRBV4-1; size: NA; D: NA; CDR3: CASSQVSSNEQFF; DNA: TGCGCCAGCAGCCAAGTCTCTTCAAATGAGCAGTTCTTC
J: TRBJ1-3; V: TRBV6-5; size: few; D: NA; CDR3: CASSYEGNTIYF; DNA: TGTGCCAGCAGTTACGAGGGTAACACCATATATTTT
J: TRBJ2-7; V: TRBV9; size: NA; D: NA; CDR3: CASSVVPSSYEQYF; DNA: TGTGCCAGCAGCGTAGTCCCAAGCTCCTACGAGCAGTACTTC
J: TRBJ1-5; V: TRBV5-5; size: NA; D: NA; CDR3: CASSNLGEDQPQHF; DNA: TGTGCCAGCAGCAACCTAGGGGAGGATCAGCCCCAGCATTTT
J: TRBJ2-7; V: TRBV29-1; size: few; D: TRBD1; CDR3: CSVDAGGREQYF; DNA: TGCAGCGTTGATGCAGGGGGCAGGGAGCAGTACTTC
J: TRBJ2-7; V: TRBV30; size: NA; D: TRBD1; CDR3: CAWSLYRGGEQYF; DNA: TGTGCCTGGAGTCTCTACAGGGGCGGCGAGCAGTACTTC
J: TRBJ2-7; V: TRBV7-6; size: few; D: NA; CDR3: CASSLGGVRGSYEQYF; DNA: TGTGCCAGCAGCTTAGGAGGGGTGAGGGGCTCCTACGAGCAGTACTTC
J: TRBJ2-6; V: TRBV9; size: NA; D: NA; CDR3: CASSVESFSSGANVLTF; DNA: TGTGCCAGCAGCGTAGAGTCGTTTAGCTCTGGGGCCAACGTCCTGACTTTC
J: TRBJ1-1; V: TRBV6-1; size: few; D: NA; CDR3: CASSKGRGNTEAFF; DNA: TGTGCCAGCAGTAAAGGGAGAGGGAACACTGAAGCTTTCTTT
J: TRBJ2-3; V: TRBV9; size: few; D: TRBD2; CDR3: CASSVVALAGTDTQYF; DNA: TGTGCCAGCAGCGTAGTGGCACTAGCGGGCACAGATACGCAGTATTTT
J: TRBJ1-2; V: TRBV20-1; size: NA; D: NA; CDR3: CIALLSDGYTF; DNA: TGCATCGCCCTCTTGTCCGATGGCTACACCTTC
J: TRBJ1-2; V: TRBV30; size: NA; D: NA; CDR3: CAWSVVLAGGYTF; DNA: TGTGCCTGGAGTGTAGTTCTTGCCGGTGGCTACACCTTC
J: TRBJ2-5; V: TRBV29-1; size: few; D: TRBD2; CDR3: CSVKTGENVAGGPGETQYF; DNA: TGCAGCGTGAAAACAGGGGAGAACGTAGCGGGAGGTCCGGGTGAGACCCAGTACTTC
J: TRBJ2-7; V: TRBV29-1; size: NA; D: TRBD1; CDR3: CSVGTVYEQYF; DNA: TGCAGCGTAGGGACAGTCTACGAGCAGTACTTC
J: TRBJ1-6; V: TRBV28; size: few; D: NA; CDR3: CASSSRLASSYNSPLHF; DNA: TGTGCCAGCAGTTCCCGACTCGCGAGCTCCTATAATTCACCCCTCCACTTT
J: TRBJ2-1; V: TRBV27; size: NA; D: TRBD2; CDR3: CASSLTSGLRGDEQFF; DNA: TGTGCCAGCAGTCTTACTAGCGGCCTTCGAGGCGATGAGCAGTTCTTC
J: TRBJ2-7; V: TRBV5-1; size: NA; D: NA; CDR3: CASSLPGIDEQYF; DNA: TGCGCCAGCAGCTTGCCGGGTATCGACGAGCAGTACTTC
J: TRBJ2-2; V: TRBV27; size: NA; D: TRBD1; CDR3: CASKKQGPGELFF; DNA: TGTGCCAGCAAAAAACAGGGGCCGGGGGAGCTGTTTTTT
J: TRBJ2-7; V: TRBV27; size: NA; D: TRBD1; CDR3: CASSAPGTGPYEQYF; DNA: TGTGCCAGCAGTGCACCCGGGACAGGGCCGTACGAGCAGTACTTC
J: TRBJ2-4; V: TRBV7-9; size: few; D: NA; CDR3: CASSLGFRGGLAKNIQYF; DNA: TGTGCCAGCAGCTTAGGTTTCAGGGGGGGTCTAGCCAAAAACATTCAGTACTTC
J: TRBJ2-1; V: TRBV27; size: NA; D: TRBD2; CDR3: CASSYPGLAGGGSYNEQFF; DNA: TGTGCCAGCAGTTACCCGGGACTAGCGGGAGGTGGCTCCTACAATGAGCAGTTCTTC
J: TRBJ1-2; V: TRBV6-5; size: NA; D: NA; CDR3: CASSYAAGAQDGYTF; DNA: TGTGCCAGCAGTTACGCGGCAGGCGCTCAGGATGGCTACACCTTC
J: TRBJ1-2; V: TRBV5-6; size: NA; D: NA; CDR3: CASSSGTAPNYGYTF; DNA: TGTGCCAGCAGCTCGGGCACGGCCCCGAACTATGGCTACACCTTC
J: TRBJ1-1; V: TRBV30; size: NA; D: NA; CDR3: CAWSVSGEAFF; DNA: TGTGCCTGGAGTGTATCAGGGGAAGCTTTCTTT
J: TRBJ1-4; V: TRBV6-5; size: once; D: NA; CDR3: CASSYRGQRTKLFF; DNA: TGTGCCAGCAGTTACCGAGGACAGAGGACAAAACTGTTTTTT
J: TRBJ1-1; V: TRBV28; size: NA; D: NA; CDR3: CAAYGQMNTEAFF; DNA: TGTGCCGCCTACGGACAGATGAACACTGAAGCTTTCTTT
J: TRBJ1-4; V: TRBV30; size: few; D: NA; CDR3: CAWNRVREKLFF; DNA: TGTGCCTGGAACCGGGTTCGGGAAAAACTGTTTTTT
J: TRBJ1-2; V: TRBV2; size: NA; D: NA; CDR3: CASSAGRYGYTF; DNA: TGTGCCAGCAGTGCGGGGCGCTATGGCTACACCTTC
J: TRBJ2-7; V: TRBV6-5; size: NA; D: TRBD1; CDR3: CASIQDNRGHNEQYF; DNA: TGTGCCAGCATACAGGACAACAGGGGGCATAACGAGCAGTACTTC
J: TRBJ1-1; V: TRBV6-1; size: NA; D: NA; CDR3: CASSQVGDTEAFF; DNA: TGTGCCAGCTCTCAAGTGGGGGACACTGAAGCTTTCTTT
J: TRBJ1-5; V: TRBV30; size: NA; D: TRBD1; CDR3: CAWSAGQGMKPQHF; DNA: TGTGCCTGGAGTGCGGGACAGGGGATGAAGCCCCAGCATTTT
J: TRBJ2-7; V: TRBV21-1; size: few; D: NA; CDR3: CASSKGVFGTESSYEQYF; DNA: TGTGCCAGCAGCAAGGGGGTGTTTGGGACGGAGAGCTCCTACGAGCAGTACTTC
J: TRBJ2-2; V: TRBV4-2; size: NA; D: TRBD2; CDR3: CASSQDRRTSGRLNTGELFF; DNA: TGTGCCAGCAGCCAAGATCGGAGGACTAGCGGGAGGCTGAACACCGGGGAGCTGTTTTTT
J: TRBJ2-7; V: TRBV2; size: NA; D: NA; CDR3: CASSVHYEQYF; DNA: TGTGCCAGCAGTGTACACTACGAGCAGTACTTC
J: TRBJ2-2; V: TRBV30; size: NA; D: NA; CDR3: CAWSWKTGELFF; DNA: TGTGCCTGGAGTTGGAAAACCGGGGAGCTGTTTTTT
J: TRBJ1-2; V: TRBV27; size: NA; D: TRBD1; CDR3: CASRRTGRPNYGYTF; DNA: TGTGCCAGCAGGCGGACAGGGCGCCCTAACTATGGCTACACCTTC
J: TRBJ2-7; V: TRBV28; size: NA; D: NA; CDR3: CASSRGQSWAYEQYF; DNA: TGTGCCAGCAGCCGCGGACAGTCTTGGGCCTACGAGCAGTACTTC
J: TRBJ1-1; V: TRBV20-1; size: NA; D: TRBD1; CDR3: CSASGTAEAFF; DNA: TGCAGTGCTAGTGGGACAGCCGAAGCTTTCTTT
J: TRBJ2-7; V: TRBV29-1; size: NA; D: NA; CDR3: CSVEGRAYEQYF; DNA: TGCAGCGTTGAAGGCAGGGCCTACGAGCAGTACTTC
J: TRBJ1-2; V: TRBV30; size: NA; D: NA; CDR3: CAWESESTPGYTF; DNA: TGTGCCTGGGAATCCGAATCCACGCCTGGCTACACCTTC
J: TRBJ2-7; V: TRBV6-5; size: NA; D: NA; CDR3: CASSYSGSSYEQYF; DNA: TGTGCCAGCAGTTACTCGGGGAGCTCCTACGAGCAGTACTTC
J: TRBJ2-7; V: TRBV27; size: NA; D: TRBD1; CDR3: CASSPRSGTGSHEQYF; DNA: TGTGCCAGCAGTCCTAGGTCCGGGACAGGGTCCCACGAGCAGTACTTC
J: TRBJ2-5; V: TRBV14; size: NA; D: NA; CDR3: CASSKSPGRETQYF; DNA: TGTGCCAGCAGCAAAAGCCCAGGGCGCGAGACCCAGTACTTC
J: TRBJ2-7; V: TRBV6-1; size: NA; D: TRBD2; CDR3: CASKVAGGSYEQYF; DNA: TGTGCCAGCAAGGTAGCGGGAGGCTCCTACGAGCAGTACTTC
J: TRBJ1-3; V: TRBV5-1; size: NA; D: NA; CDR3: CASSLDNRGSGNTIYF; DNA: TGCGCCAGCAGCTTGGATAATAGAGGTTCGGGAAACACCATATATTTT
J: TRBJ2-7; V: TRBV5-1; size: once; D: NA; CDR3: CASSLESPSRLVGGEQYF; DNA: TGCGCCAGCAGCTTGGAGTCCCCGAGTAGGTTGGTAGGTGGCGAGCAGTACTTC
J: TRBJ2-1; V: TRBV30; size: NA; D: NA; CDR3: CACGIRPQFF; DNA: TGTGCCTGTGGAATTAGGCCACAGTTCTTC
J: TRBJ2-6; V: TRBV6-4; size: NA; D: NA; CDR3: CASSDMGRDSGANVLTF; DNA: TGTGCCAGCAGTGACATGGGAAGGGACTCTGGGGCCAACGTCCTGACTTTC
J: TRBJ1-2; V: TRBV28; size: few; D: TRBD1; CDR3: CASSSVGDRVYGYTF; DNA: TGTGCCAGCAGTTCCGTTGGGGACAGGGTTTATGGCTACACCTTC
J: TRBJ2-4; V: TRBV5-8; size: NA; D: TRBD1; CDR3: CASSNRGRAGNIQYF; DNA: TGTGCCAGCAGTAACAGGGGGCGCGCGGGAAACATTCAGTACTTC
J: TRBJ2-5; V: TRBV5-1; size: NA; D: NA; CDR3: CASSLASGNRETQYF; DNA: TGTGCCAGCAGCTTGGCGTCAGGGAACCGGGAGACCCAGTACTTC
J: TRBJ1-1; V: TRBV27; size: NA; D: NA; CDR3: CASRPWGEAEAFF; DNA: TGTGCCAGCAGACCTTGGGGGGAGGCTGAAGCTTTCTTT
J: TRBJ1-6; V: TRBV30; size: NA; D: NA; CDR3: CAWGVGRGSPLHF; DNA: TGTGCCTGGGGCGTTGGGCGTGGATCACCCCTCCACTTT
J: TRBJ2-2; V: TRBV29-1; size: once; D: TRBD1; CDR3: CSVLGGAGSNTGELFF; DNA: TGCAGCGTTTTAGGGGGCGCCGGGTCAAACACCGGGGAGCTGTTTTTT